This record covers a single T cell receptor (beta chain). Germline V lookup: CDR1 SQVTM, CDR2 ANQGSEA. The V gene end was trimmed by 7 bases and the J gene end by 5 bases; junction bases not matched to a gene: 14. CDR3 length: 14 amino acids. These data come from a study of T cell responses to AZD1222 COVID-19 vaccine. Some clones are missing from TCRdb's copy, which holds only in-frame ones; the method was immunoSEQ multiplex PCR. The sample yields some 120,000 clones, about nine tenths seen once. This sequence originates from an adult who received the AZD1222 COVID-19 vaccine. The specimen comprised peripheral blood, sampled 28 days after the second AZD1222 dose. The chain joins TRBV29-1 to TRBJ2-7; 7 bases map to TRBD1. In nucleotides, the CDR3 is TGCAGCGCCTGGGGAAGACAGGGAGCTAACGAGCAGTACTTC. Amino acid sequence: CSAWGRQGANEQYF.